Listed here are 6 T cell receptor beta chains from one sample, sequenced in a study of T cells in localized non-small cell lung cancer. Sequencing was performed with immunoSEQ multiplex PCR; in TCRdb, only in-frame clones are kept and a portion is missing. The table has 30,000 to 40,000 clones, roughly 90% seen once. The specimen was peripheral blood, collected before any cancer treatment. The receptors stem from a man aged 40 to 70 with stage I lung adenocarcinoma.

The gene calls are TRBV9 and TRBJ1-6; D possibly corresponds to TRBD1 (5 bases). With 3 bases removed from V and 10 bases from J, the gap between germline ends came to 17 bases. CDR3 length: 15 amino acids. Germline assignment: CDR1 SGDLS and CDR2 YYNGEE. The CDR3 protein is CASSGLRGDGSPLHF. The CDR3 DNA sequence: TGTGCCAGCAGCGGTCTCCGCGGGGACGGGTCACCCCTCCACTTT. Full variable domain (remainder filled in from reference TRBV9 and TRBJ1-6): DSGVTQTPKHLITATGQRVTLRCSPRSGDLSVYWYQQSLDQGLQFLIQYYNGEERAKGNILERFSAQQFPDLHSELNLSSLELGDSALYFCASSGLRGDGSPLHFGNGTRLTVT.

The rearrangement links TRBV18 to TRBJ2-6, with 7 nucleotides matching TRBD1. The CDR3 has 17 amino acids. Germline V lookup: CDR1 KGHSH, CDR2 LQKENI. Trimming removed 3 bases from V and 0 bases from J; junction bases left unmatched: 5. CDR3 loop: CASSPGQSLSGANVLTF. CDR3 coding DNA: TGTGCCAGCTCACCGGGACAGAGCCTCTCTGGGGCCAACGTCCTGACTTTC.

This clone was counted only a few times. The chain links TRBV2 to TRBJ2-7; 8 bases align to TRBD1. The CDR3 has 15 residues. Losses at the gene ends were 0 bases for V and 3 bases for J; bases not matched to a gene: 4. Germline V CDR1 and CDR2: SNHLY, FYNNEI. CDR3 sequence (DNA): TGTGCCAGCAGTGAAGCGCAGGGGGCGAACTACGAGCAGTACTTC. It specifies CASSEAQGANYEQYF. Looking up the rest from reference TRBV2 and TRBJ2-7 gives the full variable domain: EPEVTQTPSHQVTQMGQEVILRCVPISNHLYFYWYRQILGQKVEFLVSFYNNEISEKSEIFDDQFSVERPDGSNFTLKIRSTKLEDSAMYFCASSEAQGANYEQYFGPGTRLTVT.

This chain links TRBV27 with TRBJ2-5; D might be TRBD2 (5 bases). Germline V lookup: CDR1 MNHEY, CDR2 SMNVEV (reference sequence). The V end lost 5 bases, the J end lost 2 bases, and 9 bases lay between the germline ends. The CDR3 covers 13 residues. CDR3 bases: TGTGCCAGCAGTCATCGGACTCAAGAGACCCAGTACTTC. Amino acids: CASSHRTQETQYF.

The chain combines TRBV30 with TRBJ2-3, with D unresolved. This CDR3 comprises 13 residues. Trimming pared 0 bases from V and 6 bases from J, leaving 10 bases between. CDR1 is GTSNPN and CDR2 is SVGIG in the germline V gene (reference sequence). CDR3 bases: TGTGCCTGGAGTGTAAACGGGCGGGATACGCAGTATTTT. This encodes CAWSVNGRDTQYF. Based on the CDR3 plus reference TRBV30 and TRBJ2-3, the full variable domain is SQTIHQWPATLVQPVGSPLSLECTVEGTSNPNLYWYRQAAGRGLQLLFYSVGIGQISSEVPQNLSASRPQDRQFILSSKKLLLSDSGFYLCAWSVNGRDTQYFGPGTRLTVL.

This sequence joins TRBV5-6 and TRBJ1-6, with D unresolved. V shed 6 bases and J shed 0 bases, with 13 bases lying between them. Per the germline V gene, CDR1 is SGHDT and CDR2 is YYEEEE. This CDR3 is 16 amino acids long. CDR3 coding DNA: TGTGCCAGCACTTCAACAGAGAGCTCCTATAATTCACCCCTCCACTTT. This gives the protein CASTSTESSYNSPLHF.